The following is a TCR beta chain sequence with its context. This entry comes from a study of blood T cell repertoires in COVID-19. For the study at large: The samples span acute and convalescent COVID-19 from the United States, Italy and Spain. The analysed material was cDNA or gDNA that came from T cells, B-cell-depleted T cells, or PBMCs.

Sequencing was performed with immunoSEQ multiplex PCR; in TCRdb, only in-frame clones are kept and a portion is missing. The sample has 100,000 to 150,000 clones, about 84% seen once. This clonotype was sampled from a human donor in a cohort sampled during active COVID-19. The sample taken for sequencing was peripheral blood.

The CDR3 is CASSLGRTGTGVKTQYF. Written as DNA, the CDR3 is TGTGCCAGCAGCTTGGGGCGGACCGGGACAGGGGTGAAGACCCAGTACTTC. V gene TRBV7-3 combines with J gene TRBJ2-5; 10 bases map to TRBD1. CDR1 is SGHTA, CDR2 FQGTGA, per germline. The CDR3 extends over 17 amino acids. J gave up 6 bases and V 3 bases, and 13 bases lay outside the gene matches.